The present T cell receptor beta chain was sequenced within a study of T cells expressing NK-cell markers. About the research overall: The TCR beta repertoires originated in sorted CD3+CD56+NKG2C+, CD3+CD56+NKG2C- and CD3+CD56-NKG2C+ T cells.

A 5'RACE template switching approach incorporating UMIs was used to make TCR beta cDNA. After re-calling the 5' RACE reads, TCRdb lists one entry per CDR3 protein, DNA absent. This sample's table has over 350,000 distinct CDR3 sequences. This clonotype was obtained from a woman between 50 and 59 years old in good health. The sequencing input was blood T cells: a sorted CD56 or NKG2C T cell subset, CD4+ or CD8+ T cells, or bulk PBMC T cells (not recorded which).

The CDR3: CSAGRGPTSSYNEQFF. This chain connects TRBV20-1 to TRBJ2-1; TCRdb calls TRBD1, which cannot be checked without DNA. The CDR3 loop spans 16 amino acids. In germline, CDR1 is DFQATT, CDR2 SNEGSKA (reference sequence).